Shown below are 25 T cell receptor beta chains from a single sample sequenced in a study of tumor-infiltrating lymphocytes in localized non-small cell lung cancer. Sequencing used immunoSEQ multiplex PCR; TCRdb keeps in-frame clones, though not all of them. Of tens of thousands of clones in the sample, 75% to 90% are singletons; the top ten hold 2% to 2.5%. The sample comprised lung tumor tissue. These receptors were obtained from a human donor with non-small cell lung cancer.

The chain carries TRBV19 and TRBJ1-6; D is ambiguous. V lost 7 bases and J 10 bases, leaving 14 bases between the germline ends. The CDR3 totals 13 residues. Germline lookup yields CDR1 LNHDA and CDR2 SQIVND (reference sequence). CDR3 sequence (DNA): TGTGCCAGTACTTCACTGATCGGGTCACCCCTCCACTTT. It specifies CASTSLIGSPLHF.

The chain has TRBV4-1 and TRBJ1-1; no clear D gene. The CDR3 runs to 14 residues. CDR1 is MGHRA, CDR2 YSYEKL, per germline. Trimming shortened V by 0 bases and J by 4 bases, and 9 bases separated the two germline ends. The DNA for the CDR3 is TGCGCCAGCAGCCAAGAGGACGTGGCCACTGAAGCTTTCTTT. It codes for CASSQEDVATEAFF.

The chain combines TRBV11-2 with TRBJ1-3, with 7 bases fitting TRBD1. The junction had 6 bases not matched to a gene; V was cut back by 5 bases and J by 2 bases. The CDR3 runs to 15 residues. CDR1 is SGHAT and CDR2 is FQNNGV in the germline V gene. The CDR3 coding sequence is TGTGCCAGCAGCGTATTGACAGGGCCTGGAAACACCATATATTTT. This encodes CASSVLTGPGNTIYF.

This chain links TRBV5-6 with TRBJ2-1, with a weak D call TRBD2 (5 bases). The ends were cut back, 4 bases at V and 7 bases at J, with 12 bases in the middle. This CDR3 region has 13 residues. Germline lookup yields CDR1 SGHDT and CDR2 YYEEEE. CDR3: CASSAAEGNEQFF. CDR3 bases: TGTGCCAGCAGCGCCGCCGAGGGTAATGAGCAGTTCTTC.

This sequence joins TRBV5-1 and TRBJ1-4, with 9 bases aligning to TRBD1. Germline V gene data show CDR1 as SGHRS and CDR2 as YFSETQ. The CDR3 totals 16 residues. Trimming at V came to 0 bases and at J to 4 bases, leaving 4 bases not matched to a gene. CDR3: CASSLDGQGNNEKLFF. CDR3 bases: TGCGCCAGCAGCTTGGACGGACAGGGGAATAATGAAAAACTGTTTTTT.

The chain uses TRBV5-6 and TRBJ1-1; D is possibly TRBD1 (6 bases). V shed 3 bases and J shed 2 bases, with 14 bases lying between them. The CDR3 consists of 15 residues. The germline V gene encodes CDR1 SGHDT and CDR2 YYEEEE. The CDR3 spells CASSWGGGYNTEAFF. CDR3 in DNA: TGTGCCAGCAGCTGGGGCGGGGGCTACAACACTGAAGCTTTCTTT.

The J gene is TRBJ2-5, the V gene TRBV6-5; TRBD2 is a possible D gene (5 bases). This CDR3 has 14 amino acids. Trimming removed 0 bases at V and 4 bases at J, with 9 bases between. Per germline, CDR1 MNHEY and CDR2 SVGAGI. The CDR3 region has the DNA TGTGCCAGCAGTTACTCCCTAGAGGGAGAGACCCAGTACTTC. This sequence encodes CASSYSLEGETQYF.

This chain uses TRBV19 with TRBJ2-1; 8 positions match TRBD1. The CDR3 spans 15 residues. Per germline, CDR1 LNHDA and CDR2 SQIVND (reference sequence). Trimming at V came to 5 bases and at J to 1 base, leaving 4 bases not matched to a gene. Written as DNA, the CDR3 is TGTGCCAGTAGTTCCCGGACAGGGTCCTACAATGAGCAGTTCTTC. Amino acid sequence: CASSSRTGSYNEQFF.

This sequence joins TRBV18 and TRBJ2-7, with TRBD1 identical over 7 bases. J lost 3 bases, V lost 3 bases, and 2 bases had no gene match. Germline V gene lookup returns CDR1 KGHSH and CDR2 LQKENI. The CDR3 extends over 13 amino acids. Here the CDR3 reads CASSPGQYYEQYF. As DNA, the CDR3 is TGTGCCAGCTCACCGGGACAGTACTACGAGCAGTACTTC. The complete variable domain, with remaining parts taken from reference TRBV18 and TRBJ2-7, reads NAGVMQNPRHLVRRRGQEARLRCSPMKGHSHVYWYRQLPEEGLKFMVYLQKENIIDESGMPKERFSAEFPKEGPSILRIQQVVRGDSAAYFCASSPGQYYEQYFGPGTRLTVT.

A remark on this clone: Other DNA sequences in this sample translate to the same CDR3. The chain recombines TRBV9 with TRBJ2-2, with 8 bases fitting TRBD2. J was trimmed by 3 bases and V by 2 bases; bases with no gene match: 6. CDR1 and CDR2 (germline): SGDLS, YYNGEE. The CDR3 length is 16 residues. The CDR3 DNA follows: TGTGCCAGCAGCGTCGGGGGGGCCTCATACACCGGGGAGCTGTTTTTT. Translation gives CASSVGGASYTGELFF.

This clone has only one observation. This chain's CDR3 is CASSSAMGQGNIQYF. DNA of the CDR3: TGTGCCAGCAGTTCCGCGATGGGACAGGGAAACATTCAGTACTTC. This chain uses TRBV6-6 with TRBJ2-4, with 9 bases identical to TRBD1. The V gene end was trimmed by 4 bases and the J gene end by 6 bases; junction bases not matched to a gene: 7. The V gene's germline CDR1 is MNHNY and CDR2 SVGAGI (reference sequence). The CDR3 covers 15 residues.

The CDR3 nucleotides read TGTGCCAGCAGCCAACAGGCTAACTATGGCTACACCTTC. It codes for CASSQQANYGYTF. The chain carries TRBV13 and TRBJ1-2, with D possibly being TRBD1 (5 bases). This CDR3 has 13 amino acids. V lost 5 bases and J lost 0, with 7 bases in between. Looked up from germline, CDR1 is PRHDT and CDR2 is FYEKMQ (reference sequence). Filled out from reference TRBV13 and TRBJ1-2, the complete variable domain reads AAGVIQSPRHLIKEKRETATLKCYPIPRHDTVYWYQQGPGQDPQFLISFYEKMQSDKGSIPDRFSAQQFSDYHSELNMSSLELGDSALYFCASSQQANYGYTFGSGTRLTVV.

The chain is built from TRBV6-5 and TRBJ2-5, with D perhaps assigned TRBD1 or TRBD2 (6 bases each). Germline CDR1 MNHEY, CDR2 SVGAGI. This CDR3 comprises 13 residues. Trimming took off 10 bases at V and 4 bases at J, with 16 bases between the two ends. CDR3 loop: CATMIGGTETQYF. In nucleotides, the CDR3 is TGTGCCACCATGATAGGGGGGACAGAGACCCAGTACTTC.

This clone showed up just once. The CDR3, as DNA: TGTGCCAGTAGTTCCCGGGGGCCCAGGGATACGCAGTATTTT. This translates into CASSSRGPRDTQYF. The chain recombines TRBV19 with TRBJ2-3; the D gene could be TRBD1 or TRBD2 (6 bases each). Trimming cost V 5 bases and J 6 bases, with 15 bases left between them. Per the germline V gene, CDR1 is LNHDA and CDR2 is SQIVND (reference sequence). There are 14 residues in the CDR3.

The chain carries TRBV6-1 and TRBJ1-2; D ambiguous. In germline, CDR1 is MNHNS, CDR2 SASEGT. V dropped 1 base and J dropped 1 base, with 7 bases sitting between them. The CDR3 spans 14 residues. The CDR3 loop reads CASSEGGLNYGYTF. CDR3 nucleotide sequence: TGTGCCAGCAGTGAAGGGGGTCTTAACTATGGCTACACCTTC.

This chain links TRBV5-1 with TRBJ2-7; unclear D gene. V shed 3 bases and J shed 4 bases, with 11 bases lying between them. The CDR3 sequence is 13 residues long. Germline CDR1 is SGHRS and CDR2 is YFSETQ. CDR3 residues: CASSYLTEYEQYF. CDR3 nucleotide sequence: TGCGCCAGCAGCTACCTTACAGAATACGAGCAGTACTTC.

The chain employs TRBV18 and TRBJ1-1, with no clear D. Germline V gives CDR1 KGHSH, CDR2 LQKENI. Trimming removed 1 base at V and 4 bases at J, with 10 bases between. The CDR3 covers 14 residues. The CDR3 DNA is TGTGCCAGCTCACCACGGGAAAGCGGCACTGAAGCTTTCTTT. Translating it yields CASSPRESGTEAFF.

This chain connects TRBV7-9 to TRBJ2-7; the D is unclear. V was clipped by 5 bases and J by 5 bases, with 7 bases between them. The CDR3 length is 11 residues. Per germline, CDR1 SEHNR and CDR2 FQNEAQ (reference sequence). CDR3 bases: TGTGCCAGCAGCGCCCACCACGAGCAGTACTTC. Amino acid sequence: CASSAHHEQYF. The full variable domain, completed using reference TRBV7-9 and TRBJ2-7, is DTGVSQNPRHKITKRGQNVTFRCDPISEHNRLYWYRQTLGQGPEFLTYFQNEAQLEKSRLLSDRFSAERPKGSFSTLEIQRTEQGDSAMYLCASSAHHEQYFGPGTRLTVT.

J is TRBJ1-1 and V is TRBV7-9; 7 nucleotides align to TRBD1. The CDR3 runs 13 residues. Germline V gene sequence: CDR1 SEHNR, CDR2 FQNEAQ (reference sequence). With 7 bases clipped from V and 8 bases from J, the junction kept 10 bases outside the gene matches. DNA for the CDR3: TGTGCCAGCACCACGAATGACAGGGACGAAGCTTTCTTT. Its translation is CASTTNDRDEAFF.

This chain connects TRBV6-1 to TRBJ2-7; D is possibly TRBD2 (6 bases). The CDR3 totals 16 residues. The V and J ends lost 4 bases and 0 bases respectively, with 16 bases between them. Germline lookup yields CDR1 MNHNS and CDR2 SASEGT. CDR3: CASSAGVGWSSYEQYF. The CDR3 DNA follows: TGTGCCAGCAGTGCGGGGGTGGGCTGGAGCTCCTACGAGCAGTACTTC.

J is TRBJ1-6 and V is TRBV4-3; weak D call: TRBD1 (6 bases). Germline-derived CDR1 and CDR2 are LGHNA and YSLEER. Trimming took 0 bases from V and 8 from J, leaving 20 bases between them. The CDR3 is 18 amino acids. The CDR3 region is CASSQDLGERGWDSPLHF. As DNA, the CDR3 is TGCGCCAGCAGCCAAGATCTGGGTGAGAGGGGGTGGGATTCACCCCTCCACTTT.

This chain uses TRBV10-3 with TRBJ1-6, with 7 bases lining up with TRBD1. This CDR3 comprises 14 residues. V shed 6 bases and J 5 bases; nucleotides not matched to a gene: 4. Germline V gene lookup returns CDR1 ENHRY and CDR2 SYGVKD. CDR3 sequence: CAISPGQHNSPLHF. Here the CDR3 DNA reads TGTGCCATCAGCCCGGGACAGCATAATTCACCCCTCCACTTT.

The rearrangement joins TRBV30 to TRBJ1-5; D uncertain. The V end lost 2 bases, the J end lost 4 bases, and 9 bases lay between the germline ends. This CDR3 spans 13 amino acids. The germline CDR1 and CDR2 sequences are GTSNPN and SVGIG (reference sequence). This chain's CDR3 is CAWSSQKNQPQHF. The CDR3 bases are TGTGCCTGGAGTAGTCAGAAGAATCAGCCCCAGCATTTT.

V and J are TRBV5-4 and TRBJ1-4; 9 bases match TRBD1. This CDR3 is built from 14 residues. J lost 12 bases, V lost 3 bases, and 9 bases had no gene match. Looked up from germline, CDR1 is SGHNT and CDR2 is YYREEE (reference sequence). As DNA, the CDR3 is TGTGCCAGCAGCTCGCCAGGGACAGGGAAGGAACTGTTTTTT. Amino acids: CASSSPGTGKELFF.

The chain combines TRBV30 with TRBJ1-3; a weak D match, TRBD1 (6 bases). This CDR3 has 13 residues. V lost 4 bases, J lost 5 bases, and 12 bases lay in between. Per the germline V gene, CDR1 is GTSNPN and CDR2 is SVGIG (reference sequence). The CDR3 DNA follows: TGTGCCTGGAATAGGGGGGAGAGAAACACCATATATTTT. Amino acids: CAWNRGERNTIYF.